These 30 T cell receptor beta chains came from one sample sequenced in a study of cytomegalovirus exposure and HLA in healthy donors. Both 60 Vbeta primers and 13 Jbeta primers went into the PCR. TCRdb's table, derived via immunoSEQ multiplex PCR, lists solely in-frame clones and lacks some. Among roughly 160,000 clones listed, 70% to 90% were seen once. Material: PBMCs. Receptors originate from a man aged 30-40 years in good health and CMV-seropositive.

This chain links TRBV29-1 with TRBJ2-1; weak D call: TRBD2 (5 bases). CDR1 is SQVTM and CDR2 is ANQGSEA in the germline V gene. Trimming took off 6 bases at V and 14 bases at J, with 20 bases between the two ends. This CDR3 contains 12 residues. CDR3 DNA sequence: TGCAGCGTCGCGTACGAGGGCCGGGCGAAGTTCTTC. Amino acid sequence: CSVAYEGRAKFF.

The chain couples TRBV28 to TRBJ2-5; 10 bases agree with TRBD2. The trim removed 1 base at V and 4 bases at J, leaving 9 bases unmatched. Germline CDR1 and CDR2: MDHEN and SYDVKM. This CDR3 contains 17 residues. The CDR3: CASSLLAGGGWGETQYF. In nucleotides, the CDR3 is TGTGCCAGCAGTTTATTAGCGGGAGGAGGTTGGGGAGAGACCCAGTACTTC. Supplemented by reference TRBV28 and TRBJ2-5, the full variable domain reads DVKVTQSSRYLVKRTGEKVFLECVQDMDHENMFWYRQDPGLGLRLIYFSYDVKMKEKGDIPEGYSVSREKKERFSLILESASTNQTSMYLCASSLLAGGGWGETQYFGPGTRLLVL.

The rearrangement joins TRBV27 to TRBJ1-5; 7 positions agree with TRBD1. Germline V gene lookup returns CDR1 MNHEY and CDR2 SMNVEV (reference sequence). The CDR3 has 14 residues. Trimming removed 8 bases from V and 7 bases from J; junction bases left unmatched: 11. DNA for the CDR3: TGTGCCAGCGCGAACAGGGGAAGTGGACAGCCCCAGCATTTT. It yields the protein CASANRGSGQPQHF.

The V and J genes are TRBV2 and TRBJ2-2, with 10 bases identical to TRBD1. J was trimmed by 6 bases and V by 2 bases; bases with no gene match: 12. Germline assignment: CDR1 SNHLY and CDR2 FYNNEI. CDR3 length: 18 residues. CDR3 nucleotides: TGTGCCAGCAGTGAAAAAAGGACAGGGGGGTCGAGGGCCGGGGAGCTGTTTTTT. This codes for CASSEKRTGGSRAGELFF.

This clone appeared once. The chain is built from TRBV2 and TRBJ1-6; a possible D gene is TRBD1 (5 bases). The length of the CDR3 is 15 residues. Trimming cost V 6 bases and J 7 bases, with 16 bases left between them. Germline V gives CDR1 SNHLY, CDR2 FYNNEI. CDR3 nucleotide sequence: TGTGCCAGCAGACTATGGGGGGACCAAAATTCACCCCTCCACTTT. As protein: CASRLWGDQNSPLHF.

This chain joins TRBV6-5 and TRBJ2-5; 10 bases fit TRBD2. Germline values: CDR1 MNHEY, CDR2 SVGAGI. V shed 6 bases and J 7 bases; nucleotides not matched to a gene: 11. The CDR3 runs to 15 residues. CDR3: CASRPLAGVSGTQYF. DNA of the CDR3: TGTGCCAGCAGGCCGCTAGCGGGAGTGAGCGGGACCCAGTACTTC.

The chain uses TRBV6-1 and TRBJ2-7; 10 bases match TRBD1. Trimming cost V 4 bases and J 12 bases; bases outside gene matches: 15. This CDR3 contains 15 residues. Germline loops: CDR1 MNHNS, CDR2 SASEGT. The CDR3 loop reads CASSGIGTGEHGGYF. The CDR3 DNA reads TGTGCCAGCAGTGGAATCGGGACAGGGGAACACGGCGGGTACTTC.

The sample holds a few counts of this clone. This chain links TRBV6-6 with TRBJ2-3, with 10 bases aligning to TRBD1. Trimming removed 2 bases from V and 3 bases from J; junction bases left unmatched: 5. CDR1 and CDR2 from the germline V gene are MNHNY and SVGAGI (reference sequence). The CDR3 runs to 16 residues. The CDR3 region has the DNA TGTGCCAGCAGTTACCGTGGACAGGGGGGAACAGATACGCAGTATTTT. This codes for CASSYRGQGGTDTQYF.

V is TRBV18 and J is TRBJ2-3, with 10 nucleotides matching TRBD2. Germline values: CDR1 KGHSH, CDR2 LQKENI. The trim removed 0 bases at V and 2 bases at J, leaving 2 bases unmatched. The CDR3 covers 16 residues. In DNA, the CDR3 is TGTGCCAGCTCACCACCGGGACTAGCGAACACAGATACGCAGTATTTT. It codes for CASSPPGLANTDTQYF.

This clone was seen just once. This chain connects TRBV5-4 to TRBJ1-2; the match to TRBD1 covers 7 bases. V shed 0 bases, J shed 4 bases, and the junction held 6 bases outside the gene matches. Germline values: CDR1 SGHNT, CDR2 YYREEE (reference sequence). The CDR3 has 15 amino acids. CDR3 residues: CASSLGTGRGYGYTF. As DNA, the CDR3 is TGTGCCAGCAGCTTGGGGACAGGACGGGGCTATGGCTACACCTTC. Full variable domain (missing parts from reference TRBV5-4 and TRBJ1-2): ETGVTQSPTHLIKTRGQQVTLRCSSQSGHNTVSWYQQALGQGPQFIFQYYREEENGRGNFPPRFSGLQFPNYSSELNVNALELDDSALYLCASSLGTGRGYGYTFGSGTRLTVV.

This clone was recorded a few times. In nucleotides, the CDR3 is TGTGCCAGCAGGGCGGGATCCTACGAGCAGTACTTC. Translation gives CASRAGSYEQYF. This chain uses TRBV6-5 with TRBJ2-7; weak D call: TRBD2 (6 bases). V lost 6 bases to trimming and J lost 1 base, with 7 bases between them. This CDR3 is built from 12 residues. Per the germline V gene, CDR1 is MNHEY and CDR2 is SVGAGI.

The chain has TRBV19 and TRBJ1-1; D is uncertain. Germline V gene lookup returns CDR1 LNHDA and CDR2 SQIVND (reference sequence). This CDR3 has 14 amino acids. Between the trimmed V and J ends, which lost 0 bases and 1 base, there was a span of 6 bases. The CDR3, as DNA: TGTGCCAGTAGTATAGACAGTAAGAACACTGAAGCTTTCTTT. Translating it yields CASSIDSKNTEAFF.

The V call is TRBV7-3, the J call TRBJ2-5; a possible D gene is TRBD1 (6 bases). V shed 3 bases and J shed 0 bases, with 8 bases lying between them. This CDR3 has 14 residues. The germline V gene has CDR1 SGHTA and CDR2 FQGTGA. CDR3 DNA: TGTGCCAGCAGCTTGGGGGCTTACCAAGAGACCCAGTACTTC. It is translated as CASSLGAYQETQYF.

The rearrangement joins TRBV4-3 to TRBJ2-5, with a possible D match to TRBD1 (5 bases). Trimming stripped 0 bases from V and 4 bases from J, with 15 bases between. The germline CDR1 and CDR2 sequences are LGHNA and YSLEER. The CDR3 length is 16 residues. The CDR3 DNA reads TGCGCCAGCAGCCAAGAAGGGGCAAATTTAGGAGAGACCCAGTACTTC. This encodes CASSQEGANLGETQYF.

CDR3 DNA sequence: TGTGCCAGTAGTCCCCTGACTAGCGGAGTTTACAATGAGCAGTTCTTC. Its protein product is CASSPLTSGVYNEQFF. The J gene is TRBJ2-1, the V gene TRBV19; TRBD2 matches 9 bases. This CDR3 region has 16 residues. Germline-derived CDR1 and CDR2 are LNHDA and SQIVND (reference sequence). V gave up 5 bases and J gave up 4 bases; unmatched junction bases: 9.

This chain connects TRBV10-3 to TRBJ2-3; D perhaps matches TRBD2 (5 bases). The CDR3 runs 13 residues. Trimming removed 6 bases from V and 2 bases from J, with 9 bases in between. The V gene's germline CDR1 is ENHRY and CDR2 SYGVKD. Here the CDR3 DNA reads TGTGCCATCAGGGACTCCCCCACAGATACGCAGTATTTT. Its translation is CAIRDSPTDTQYF.

This chain links TRBV7-2 with TRBJ1-4, with TRBD1 matching 12 bases. From germline, CDR1 is SGHTA and CDR2 FQGNSA. Trimming at V came to 5 bases and at J to 7 bases, leaving 2 bases not matched to a gene. The CDR3 consists of 14 residues. CDR3 sequence reads: CASSRDRGREKLFF. The CDR3 nucleotides are TGTGCCAGCAGCCGGGACAGGGGGCGTGAAAAACTGTTTTTT.

The chain employs TRBV12-5 and TRBJ1-5; 7 bases are shared with TRBD1. The CDR3 sequence is 14 residues long. Germline V gene lookup returns CDR1 LGHNT and CDR2 FRNRAP. V lost 4 bases, J lost 3 bases, and 3 bases stayed unmatched. CDR3 residues: CASGSTGFNQPQHF. The CDR3 coding sequence is TGTGCTAGTGGTTCGACAGGGTTCAATCAGCCCCAGCATTTT. The full variable domain, in which reference TRBV12-5 and TRBJ1-5 provide the parts outside the CDR3, is DARVTQTPRHKVTEMGQEVTMRCQPILGHNTVFWYRQTMMQGLELLAYFRNRAPLDDSGMPKDRFSAEMPDATLATLKIQPSEPRDSAVYFCASGSTGFNQPQHFGDGTRLSIL.

Concerning this clone itself: A junction boundary mismatches the germline segment, possibly from a read error. The V and J genes are TRBV7-7 and TRBJ2-5; the D gene is possibly TRBD1 (5 bases). The CDR3 loop spans 14 amino acids. Germline lookup yields CDR1 SSHAT and CDR2 FNYEAQ (reference sequence). As DNA, the CDR3 is TGTGCTAGCAGCTTTAGCCCAGGGAAAGAGACCCAGTACTTC. Translation: CASSFSPGKETQYF. The full variable domain, completed using reference TRBV7-7 and TRBJ2-5, is GAGVSQSPRYKVTKRGQDVTLRCDPISSHATLYWYQQALGQGPEFLTYFNYEAQPDKSGLPSDRFSAERPEGSISTLTIQRTEQRDSAMYRCASSFSPGKETQYFGPGTRLLVL.

This clone appeared once. The chain employs TRBV19 and TRBJ2-5; 9 bases line up with TRBD1. V lost 6 bases to trimming and J lost 3 bases; unmatched junction nucleotides: 14. Germline CDR1 reads LNHDA; CDR2 reads SQIVND (reference sequence). The CDR3 loop spans 17 amino acids. The CDR3 is CASSPFTGGAGEETQYF. CDR3 bases: TGTGCCAGTAGCCCGTTTACAGGGGGCGCTGGGGAAGAGACCCAGTACTTC.

The chain combines TRBV11-3 with TRBJ2-5; 9 bases align to TRBD1. Germline CDR1 is SGHNT and CDR2 is YENEEA. The V gene end was trimmed by 3 bases and the J gene end by 7 bases; junction bases not matched to a gene: 6. CDR3 size: 14 residues. In nucleotides, the CDR3 is TGTGCCAGCAGCTTCGACGGGACAGGGAGGACCCAGTACTTC. It is translated as CASSFDGTGRTQYF.

The CDR3 sequence is CASSFGTGGNYEQYF. The CDR3 DNA reads TGTGCCAGTAGTTTCGGGACAGGGGGCAACTACGAGCAGTACTTC. The V call is TRBV19, the J call TRBJ2-7, with TRBD1 matching 12 bases. The length of the CDR3 is 15 residues. CDR1 is LNHDA and CDR2 is SQIVND in the germline V gene (reference sequence). The J segment lost 3 bases and the V segment lost 5 bases, leaving 5 bases of the junction unmatched.

Notes on this clone: Other nucleotide sequences from this sample produce the same CDR3. V gene TRBV7-2 combines with J gene TRBJ2-1, with TRBD2 matching over 7 bases. From germline, CDR1 is SGHTA and CDR2 FQGNSA. V shed 1 base and J 3 bases; nucleotides not matched to a gene: 3. There are 15 residues in the CDR3. CDR3 amino acids: CASSLGLAVYNEQFF. The CDR3 nucleotides are TGTGCCAGCAGCTTAGGGCTAGCGGTCTACAATGAGCAGTTCTTC.

This chain connects TRBV2 to TRBJ2-5, with 8 bases matching TRBD2. TRBJ2-7 matches the DNA end more closely, so the J call is doubtful. Germline V gene sequence: CDR1 SNHLY, CDR2 FYNNEI. This CDR3 region has 14 residues. The DNA of the CDR3 is TGTGCCAGCAGTTCCGTAGCGGGGACCTACGAGCAGTACTTC. Residues: CASSSVAGTYEQYF.

The genes are TRBV6-1 and TRBJ1-2; TRBD1 matches 10 bases. V lost 6 bases to trimming and J lost 8 bases; unmatched junction nucleotides: 12. The CDR3 runs 15 residues. Germline assignment: CDR1 MNHNS and CDR2 SASEGT. The CDR3 coding sequence is TGTGCCAGCAGGGCCTACCGGGACAGGGGCGACGGCTACACCTTC. Translation: CASRAYRDRGDGYTF.

CDR3 loop: CASSLGGPYNEQFF. The CDR3 nucleotides read TGTGCCAGCAGCTTAGGGGGGCCCTACAATGAGCAGTTCTTC. This chain uses TRBV7-2 with TRBJ2-1; D possibly corresponds to TRBD1 (6 bases). The length of the CDR3 is 14 residues. V was cut by 1 base and J by 2 bases, with 6 bases left in between. Germline lookup yields CDR1 SGHTA and CDR2 FQGNSA. Drawing the rest from reference TRBV7-2 and TRBJ2-1, the complete variable domain is GAGVSQSPSNKVTEKGKDVELRCDPISGHTALYWYRQSLGQGLEFLIYFQGNSAPDKSGLPSDRFSAERTGGSVSTLTIQRTQQEDSAVYLCASSLGGPYNEQFFGPGTRLTVL.

The chain carries TRBV18 and TRBJ2-5, with TRBD1 matching over 8 bases. V shed 4 bases and J 3 bases; nucleotides not matched to a gene: 1. Germline V gene sequence: CDR1 KGHSH, CDR2 LQKENI. The CDR3 has 13 residues. The CDR3 spells CASSQDREETQYF. CDR3 DNA sequence: TGTGCCAGCTCACAGGACAGGGAAGAGACCCAGTACTTC.

This clone turned up a few times. The chain couples TRBV4-3 to TRBJ2-1; a weak D match, TRBD2 (6 bases). CDR1 and CDR2 from the germline V gene are LGHNA and YSLEER. The V and J ends lost 2 bases and 4 bases respectively, with 15 bases between them. The CDR3 has 16 residues. CDR3 in DNA: TGCGCCAGCAGCCAATCGGGACTCGAGGGTTACAATGAGCAGTTCTTC. This encodes CASSQSGLEGYNEQFF.

The gene calls are TRBV7-9 and TRBJ1-4, with no clear D. CDR3 length: 16 residues. Germline lookup yields CDR1 SEHNR and CDR2 FQNEAQ (reference sequence). With 5 bases removed from V and 0 bases from J, the gap between germline ends came to 13 bases. In nucleotides, the CDR3 is TGTGCCAGCAGCCTACTCCGGGTGGCAACTAATGAAAAACTGTTTTTT. As protein: CASSLLRVATNEKLFF. The full variable domain, its missing parts supplied by reference TRBV7-9 and TRBJ1-4, is DTGVSQNPRHKITKRGQNVTFRCDPISEHNRLYWYRQTLGQGPEFLTYFQNEAQLEKSRLLSDRFSAERPKGSFSTLEIQRTEQGDSAMYLCASSLLRVATNEKLFFGSGTQLSVL.

The chain employs TRBV7-3 and TRBJ2-1, with 11 positions matching TRBD2. V gave up 1 base and J gave up 4 bases; unmatched junction bases: 9. The germline V gene has CDR1 SGHTA and CDR2 FQGTGA. The CDR3 is made up of 18 amino acids. CDR3 sequence: CASSLIGGGLAVYNEQFF. Here the CDR3 DNA reads TGTGCCAGCAGCTTAATTGGAGGGGGACTAGCGGTTTACAATGAGCAGTTCTTC.